This TCR beta chain was found in a study of blood T cell repertoires in COVID-19 (dated by TCRdb to about 2020). For the study in its entirety: The collaborator samples originated in the United States, Italy and Spain and spanned the acute and convalescent phases of COVID-19. The material from the prospective study consisted of cDNA or gDNA derived from T cells, B-cell-depleted T cells, or PBMCs. Deeply sampled blood TCRbeta repertoires from subjects exposed to, actively infected with, or recovered from COVID-19 were included in the dataset. The repertoires were made available in a free public database intended to serve as a resource for research on the immune response to SARS-CoV-2. Samples came from the ongoing ImmuneRACE study (first 160 participants) plus 1,254 subjects from 6 global collaborators. A de-identified subject ID, COVID-19 status, age in years and sex were almost always included in the sample metadata. Where HLA class I and class II types were available, the types were taken from metadata supplied by the sample provider, not from assay-based typing. Results the study describes overall, beyond this receptor: The quantity of clinical and demographic metadata differed by source and by participant and was supplied without curation.

Collaborating institutions collected whole blood in K2EDTA tubes following their own protocols. Collaborator samples were shipped for TCRbeta analysis as frozen whole blood, isolated PBMCs, or DNA extracted from either sample type. As regards this clone: Its recognized antigen is unknown. Per-base quality was not reported, and no clone a single base away is much larger than it. Other DNA sequences in this specimen translate into the identical CDR3.

TCRbeta CDR3 regions were amplified from genomic DNA using the immunoSEQ Assay, a bias-controlled multiplex PCR. In the original analysis: Nucleated cell counts per sample were estimated from amplification of reference gene primers within the assay. To quantify the absolute abundance of each unique TCRbeta CDR3 rearrangement, sequence reads were collapsed and filtered. For each sample, productive Simpson clonality was calculated as the square root of Simpson's diversity index across productive rearrangements. Here the immuneACCESS table is served through TCRdb, limited to in-frame sequences with V and J called. Missing clones are a known gap in these copies; in checked studies unresolved V genes cover under half, and the rest lacks a known reason. V and J calls and clone size come straight from that table; D and trimming were deduced from the DNA. The sample table contains nearly 350,000 clones; only one count was recorded for over 70% of them. The ten largest clones represent 2.5% to 3.5% of the sample.

V is pared back by 3 bases and J by 0 bases, with 6 bases lying between the germline termini. The CDR3 covers 15 residues, taking in both the cysteine and the phenylalanine. Only CDR3 DNA remains: 45 bases, in frame from the first base. As encoded in the germline V gene, CDR1 is MDHEN while CDR2 is SYDVKM. Sample: peripheral blood. In this chain, TRBV28 is recombined with TRBJ2-6; too little of a D gene remains to name it. This receptor was obtained from a man aged 25-45 years with active or convalescent COVID-19. The CDR3 protein: CASSFSGSGANVLTF. The nucleotide sequence is given as TGTGCCAGCAGTTTCTCAGGCTCTGGGGCCAACGTCCTGACTTTC.